Detailed here is one T cell receptor beta chain. Enrollment of patients from Seattle took place during active infection, with longitudinal follow-up. These data are taken from a study of blood T cell repertoires in COVID-19. Study-level information: COVID-19 samples from acute and convalescent phases originated in the United States, Italy and Spain. Nucleic acid was either cDNA or gDNA, and it came from T cells, B-cell-depleted T cells, or PBMCs.

This CDR3 spans 14 amino acids. In germline, CDR1 is MNHEY, CDR2 SVGAGI. Trimming took 6 bases from V and 2 from J, leaving 11 bases between them. Original processing methods: Amplification of reference gene primers was used by the study to estimate nucleated cell counts. Method: immunoSEQ multiplex PCR; TCRdb's copy keeps in-frame clones and lacks some. The D gene and trimming were derived from the DNA, and the V and J assignments and clone size from that table. The sample includes about 480,000 clones, 85% to 90% of them seen just once. The chain combines TRBV6-5 with TRBJ1-5; a possible D gene is TRBD1 (6 bases). The receptor comes from a woman between 45 and 60 years old with COVID-19, enrolled during active disease. The source material was peripheral blood. CDR3 region: CASSPGDGNQPQHF. CDR3 nucleotides: TGTGCCAGCAGCCCAGGGGACGGCAATCAGCCCCAGCATTTT.